One sample yielded the 15 T cell receptor beta chains listed below, sequenced in a study of PD-L1 blockade in urothelial cancer. The assay was immunoSEQ multiplex PCR, and TCRdb's table has in-frame clones only and misses some. The table lists approximately 100,000 clones, about 90% of them singletons. The input for sequencing was PBMCs, taken around atezolizumab (anti-PD-L1) treatment. Every receptor here comes from a woman of 80 years or more with urothelial cancer.

The rearrangement joins TRBV27 to TRBJ2-2; D may be TRBD2 (6 bases). Germline loops: CDR1 MNHEY, CDR2 SMNVEV (reference sequence). V lost 3 bases to trimming and J lost 5 bases, with 10 bases between them. The CDR3 covers 14 residues. The CDR3 here is CASSFQGRTGELFF. The CDR3 DNA is TGTGCCAGCAGTTTCCAAGGGAGGACCGGGGAGCTGTTTTTT.

The chain joins TRBV5-1 to TRBJ2-2; 15 nucleotides match TRBD2. The germline V gene encodes CDR1 SGHRS and CDR2 YFSETQ. This CDR3 spans 18 amino acids. Trimming took 4 bases from V and 3 from J; bases not matched to a gene: 7. The CDR3 is CASSPGLAGGGHTGELFF. CDR3 DNA: TGCGCCAGCAGCCCAGGACTAGCGGGAGGGGGGCACACCGGGGAGCTGTTTTTT.

The CDR3, as DNA: TGCAGTGCTCAACAGGGGGACGAGCAGTACTTC. This gives the protein CSAQQGDEQYF. The gene calls are TRBV20-1 and TRBJ2-5; 8 bases are shared with TRBD1. Gene TRBJ2-7 matches the end of the DNA better, so the J call may be wrong. Per the germline V gene, CDR1 is DFQATT and CDR2 is SNEGSKA (reference sequence). This CDR3 is built from 11 residues.

Remarks on this clone: Other DNA sequences within the sample encode an identical CDR3. V is TRBV9 and J is TRBJ2-3; D perhaps matches TRBD2 (5 bases). This CDR3 comprises 14 residues. Germline V gene lookup returns CDR1 SGDLS and CDR2 YYNGEE. The V end was cut by 0 bases, the J end by 1 base, with 6 bases between. CDR3 sequence: CASSVVGGTDTQYF. The DNA of the CDR3 is TGTGCCAGCAGCGTAGTCGGGGGCACAGATACGCAGTATTTT.

This chain uses TRBV5-6 with TRBJ2-3, with 9 bases identical to TRBD1. The CDR3 extends over 16 amino acids. Losses at the gene ends were 4 bases for V and 1 base for J; bases not matched to a gene: 7. Germline assignment: CDR1 SGHDT and CDR2 YYEEEE. As DNA, the CDR3 is TGTGCCAGCAGCAATACAGGGGGCTTGGGCACAGATACGCAGTATTTT. It encodes CASSNTGGLGTDTQYF.

V usage is TRBV5-1 and J usage is TRBJ2-1; D may be TRBD2 (6 bases). The CDR3 runs 15 residues. Germline V lookup: CDR1 SGHRS, CDR2 YFSETQ. The V end was cut by 0 bases, the J end by 8 bases, with 15 bases between. CDR3 nucleotide sequence: TGCGCCAGCAGCTTGGCCGGGAGAGTCTTCGATGAGCAGTTCTTC. This translates into CASSLAGRVFDEQFF.

The CDR3 here is CASSIGDSVDLRPQHF. CDR3 bases: TGTGCCAGTAGTATAGGAGACAGTGTGGATTTAAGGCCCCAGCATTTT. The rearrangement links TRBV19 to TRBJ1-5, with a possible D match to TRBD1 (5 bases). From germline, CDR1 is LNHDA and CDR2 SQIVND (reference sequence). The length of the CDR3 is 16 residues. V was cut by 1 base and J by 9 bases, with 19 bases left in between.

The table lists this clone with a few counts. CDR3 in DNA: TGTGCCAGCTCACCACAGTCAGGTAGAGACAATCAGCCCCAGCATTTT. It encodes CASSPQSGRDNQPQHF. The chain carries TRBV18 and TRBJ1-5, with D unresolved. Trimming removed 1 base at V and 3 bases at J, with 13 bases between. Germline assignment: CDR1 KGHSH and CDR2 LQKENI. The CDR3 has 16 amino acids.

V usage is TRBV9 and J usage is TRBJ2-1; 13 nucleotides line up with TRBD2. With 0 bases clipped from V and 5 bases from J, the junction kept 2 bases outside the gene matches. The CDR3 has 16 amino acids. Germline CDR1 and CDR2: SGDLS and YYNGEE. The CDR3 DNA reads as TGTGCCAGCAGCGTAGGGGGACTAGCGGGGCACAATGAGCAGTTCTTC. Its translation is CASSVGGLAGHNEQFF.

The chain recombines TRBV28 with TRBJ1-2, with 8 bases that match TRBD1. The V gene end was trimmed by 6 bases and the J gene end by 8 bases; junction bases not matched to a gene: 5. Germline V gene lookup returns CDR1 MDHEN and CDR2 SYDVKM. The CDR3 length is 12 residues. DNA for the CDR3: TGTGCCAGCAGGCAGGGGGCGGGGGGCTACACCTTC. Amino acids: CASRQGAGGYTF.

The chain recombines TRBV29-1 with TRBJ1-1; D might be TRBD1 (6 bases). Germline V lookup: CDR1 SQVTM, CDR2 ANQGSEA. With 1 base removed from V and 6 bases from J, the gap between germline ends came to 12 bases. The length of the CDR3 is 13 residues. The CDR3 protein is CSVEARGASEAFF. The CDR3 DNA follows: TGCAGCGTTGAAGCCCGGGGGGCCTCTGAAGCTTTCTTT. The variable domain in full, with the rest retrieved from reference TRBV29-1 and TRBJ1-1, is SAVISQKPSRDICQRGTSLTIQCQVDSQVTMMFWYRQQPGQSLTLIATANQGSEATYESGFVIDKFPISRPNLTFSTLTVSNMSPEDSSIYLCSVEARGASEAFFGQGTRLTVV.

This clone was recorded only once. The genes are TRBV6-1 and TRBJ2-2, with 7 nucleotides matching TRBD1. CDR1 is MNHNS and CDR2 is SASEGT in the germline V gene. V dropped 5 bases and J dropped 1; count of bases not matched to a gene: 4. The CDR3 sequence is 15 residues long. The CDR3 DNA follows: TGTGCCAGCAGTAGCCAGGGGGTGAACACCGGGGAGCTGTTTTTT. Encoded protein: CASSSQGVNTGELFF.

CDR3 DNA: TGTGCCAGCAATTATTACGGACTAGCGGGATCCTACGAGCAGTACTTC. It is translated as CASNYYGLAGSYEQYF. The chain joins TRBV2 to TRBJ2-7; 12 bases agree with TRBD2. The CDR3 runs to 16 residues. CDR1 and CDR2 (germline): SNHLY, FYNNEI. With 7 bases clipped from V and 1 base from J, the junction kept 8 bases outside the gene matches.

The chain couples TRBV5-1 to TRBJ2-7; perhaps TRBD1 as D (7 bases). Germline V gene data show CDR1 as SGHRS and CDR2 as YFSETQ. The CDR3 contains 14 residues. Trimming took 9 bases from V and 3 from J, leaving 19 bases between them. The CDR3 DNA sequence: TGCGCCACCGGAACAGGGGAGGCAGGCTACGAGCAGTACTTC. The encoded protein is CATGTGEAGYEQYF.

The chain joins TRBV28 to TRBJ1-1; 9 positions agree with TRBD1. There are 14 residues in the CDR3. V gave up 5 bases and J gave up 8 bases; unmatched junction bases: 9. Germline-derived CDR1 and CDR2 are MDHEN and SYDVKM. CDR3 protein: CASSTVTGGGEAFF. The CDR3 DNA sequence: TGTGCCAGCAGTACAGTAACAGGGGGCGGCGAAGCTTTCTTT.